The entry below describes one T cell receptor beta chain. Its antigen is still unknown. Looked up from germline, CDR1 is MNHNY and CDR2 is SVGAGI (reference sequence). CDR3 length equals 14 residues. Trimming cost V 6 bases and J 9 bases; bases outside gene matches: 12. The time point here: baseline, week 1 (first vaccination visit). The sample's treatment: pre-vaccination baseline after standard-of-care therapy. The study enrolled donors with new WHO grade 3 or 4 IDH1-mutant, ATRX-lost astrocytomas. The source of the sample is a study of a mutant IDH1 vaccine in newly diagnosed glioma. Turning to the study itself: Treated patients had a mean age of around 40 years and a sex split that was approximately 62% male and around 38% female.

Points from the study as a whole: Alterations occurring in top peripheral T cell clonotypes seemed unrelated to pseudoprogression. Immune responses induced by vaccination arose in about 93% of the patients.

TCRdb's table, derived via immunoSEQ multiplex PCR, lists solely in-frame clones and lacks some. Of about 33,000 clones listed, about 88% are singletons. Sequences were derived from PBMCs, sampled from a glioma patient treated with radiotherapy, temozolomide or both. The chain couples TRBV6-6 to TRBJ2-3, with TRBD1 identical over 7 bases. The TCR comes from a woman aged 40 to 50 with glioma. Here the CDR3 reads CASSFGALGGTQYF. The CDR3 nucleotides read TGTGCCAGCAGCTTCGGTGCGTTAGGGGGCACGCAGTATTTT.